The 10 T cell receptor beta chains given below trace back to one sample, sequenced in a study of blood T cells in healthy people across ages. Through a sample-barcoded 5' primer and a J-beta primer mix, a second PCR was run for 7 to 11 cycles. TCRdb re-analysed the 5' RACE reads in MiXCR, keeping a single row per CDR3 protein. Of fewer than 800,000 distinct CDR3 sequences in the sample, around 32% are singletons; the top ten hold 15%. Sequencing was performed on blood. Source of these receptors: a woman of 80 years or more in good health.

Comments on this clonotype: Given a much more abundant clone one base away, this may be a read error. J is TRBJ2-5 and V is TRBV25-1, with D perhaps matching TRBD2 (6 bases). The assigned J gene may be wrong: the sequence end matches TRBJ2-7 better. Germline lookup yields CDR1 MGHDK and CDR2 SYGVNS. The length of the CDR3 is 13 residues. The CDR3 DNA is TGTACCAGCAGTGTCGGGAGAGGAGCCGAGCAGTACTTC. Translation gives CTSSVGRGAEQYF.

This chain connects TRBV7-2 to TRBJ2-1, with D maybe TRBD1 (5 bases). The better agreement between TRBJ2-7 and the DNA end casts doubt on the J call. Germline values: CDR1 SGHTA, CDR2 FQGNSA. This CDR3 has 14 residues. The CDR3 sequence is CASAAGHSYNEQYF. In DNA, the CDR3 is TGTGCCAGCGCCGCAGGGCACTCCTACAATGAGCAGTACTTC.

This clonotype came up a few times. The chain uses TRBV3-1 and TRBJ1-4, with 8 bases that match TRBD1. Losses at the gene ends were 6 bases for V and 7 bases for J; bases not matched to a gene: 7. This CDR3 comprises 14 residues. Germline V gene lookup returns CDR1 LGHDT and CDR2 YNNKEL (reference sequence). Here the CDR3 DNA reads TGTGCCAGCAGACCCAGGGGGCAGAGTGAAAAACTGTTTTTT. Translated: CASRPRGQSEKLFF. Full variable domain (rest looked up from reference TRBV3-1 and TRBJ1-4): DTAVSQTPKYLVTQMGNDKSIKCEQNLGHDTMYWYKQDSKKFLKIMFSYNNKELIINETVPNRFSPKSPDKAHLNLHINSLELGDSAVYFCASRPRGQSEKLFFGSGTQLSVL.

In its sample, this clonotype was seen many times. The chain joins TRBV4-3 to TRBJ2-7; TRBD1 might be the D (6 bases). Deletions cut 1 base from V and 1 base from J, with 8 bases between. The CDR3 runs to 14 residues. Germline CDR1 reads LGHNA; CDR2 reads YSLEER. CDR3 sequence (DNA): TGCGCCAGCAGCCAAGCTACAGGGTCCTACGAGCAGTACTTC. Protein sequence: CASSQATGSYEQYF.

This sequence joins TRBV7-2 and TRBJ2-3; a possible D gene is TRBD1 (5 bases). The ends were cut back, 5 bases at V and 0 bases at J, with 9 bases in the middle. Germline V gene sequence: CDR1 SGHTA, CDR2 FQGNSA. The CDR3 extends over 14 amino acids. The CDR3 spells CASSTRQSTDTQYF. DNA of the CDR3: TGTGCCAGCAGCACGCGACAGAGCACAGATACGCAGTATTTT.

This clonotype was found many times. The V gene is TRBV7-2, the J gene TRBJ2-1; 9 bases fit TRBD2. The germline V gene has CDR1 SGHTA and CDR2 FQGNSA. Germline trimming cut 5 bases from V and 7 bases from J; bases unmatched to any gene: 6. There are 14 residues in the CDR3. This CDR3 reads CASSGSGGPNEQFF. The CDR3, as DNA: TGTGCCAGCAGCGGTAGCGGGGGCCCAAATGAGCAGTTCTTC.

In this sample, this clonotype turned up many times. CDR3: CASSSEKTQYF. CDR3 bases: TGCGCCAGCAGCTCAGAAAAGACCCAGTACTTC. V usage is TRBV5-1 and J usage is TRBJ2-5; D call uncertain. Trimming took off 3 bases at V and 6 bases at J, with 6 bases between the two ends. Germline-derived CDR1 and CDR2 are SGHRS and YFSETQ. The CDR3 loop spans 11 amino acids.

This clonotype has more than one count but fewer than ten. V gene TRBV14 combines with J gene TRBJ1-1; D call uncertain. Germline-derived CDR1 and CDR2 are SGHDN and FVKESK. This CDR3 is 13 amino acids long. Trimming pared 1 base from V and 5 bases from J, leaving 8 bases between. The CDR3 DNA is TGTGCCAGCAGCCAAGTAACGAGTACTGAAGCTTTCTTT. Amino acids: CASSQVTSTEAFF.

This clonotype was seen repeatedly, ten times or more. The DNA for the CDR3 is TGTGCCAGCAGCTTGGGACAGGGGATGGCACGCGAGCAGTACTTC. This translates into CASSLGQGMAREQYF. This rearrangement joins TRBV7-9 to TRBJ2-7; 10 bases are shared with TRBD1. Germline CDR1 and CDR2: SEHNR and FQNEAQ (reference sequence). CDR3 size: 15 residues. Trimming took 3 bases from V and 6 from J; bases not matched to a gene: 8.

Comments on this clonotype: No conserved phenylalanine or tryptophan ends this CDR3, so it is likely a read error. It is unclear where the CDR3 begins or ends on the DNA, so no DNA is shown, and the CDR3 is as TCRdb lists it. The J gene is TRBJ2-5, the V gene TRBV5-1; the table assigns TRBD1, which was not confirmed against the DNA. The germline V gene has CDR1 SGHRS and CDR2 YFSETQ. Including both end residues, the CDR3 is 16 amino acids long. CDR3 protein: CASSLTGGDVIETRYC.